This entry lists 4 T cell receptor beta chains sequenced from one sample in a study of blood T cell repertoires in COVID-19. Produced via immunoSEQ multiplex PCR; TCRdb's table is partial and in-frame only. The sample has over 150,000 clones, around 80% seen once. Sequencing was carried out using PBMCs or T cells enriched from blood (not recorded which). These receptors were collected from a woman in her seventies in a cohort exposed to, infected with or recovered from COVID-19 (not recorded which).

The chain uses TRBV4-2 and TRBJ1-6; D is perhaps TRBD1 (5 bases). Germline V gene sequence: CDR1 LGHNA, CDR2 YNFKEQ. The CDR3 consists of 18 residues. V dropped 0 bases and J dropped 5 bases, with 17 bases sitting between them. CDR3 residues: CASSQEGARRGNNSPLHF. The CDR3 DNA reads as TGTGCCAGCAGCCAAGAAGGAGCGAGGAGGGGAAATAATTCACCCCTCCACTTT.

V usage is TRBV5-4 and J usage is TRBJ2-1; TRBD2 matches 11 bases. Trimming removed 10 bases from V and 4 bases from J; junction bases left unmatched: 7. Germline V gene sequence: CDR1 SGHNT, CDR2 YYREEE (reference sequence). The CDR3 has 14 amino acids. The CDR3 here is CAGGTSGIYNEQFF. The CDR3 DNA sequence: TGTGCCGGGGGGACTAGCGGAATTTACAATGAGCAGTTCTTC.

The chain couples TRBV19 to TRBJ1-2; tentatively, D is TRBD1 (5 bases). Germline CDR1 reads LNHDA; CDR2 reads SQIVND (reference sequence). V was trimmed by 7 bases and J by 1 base, leaving 10 bases between them. CDR3 size: 13 residues. CDR3 DNA: TGTGCCAGTATTCAAGGGGATAACTATGGCTACACCTTC. It yields the protein CASIQGDNYGYTF.

CDR3: CASSPPGLAGDYEQYF. The CDR3 DNA follows: TGTGCCAGCTCACCACCGGGACTAGCGGGAGACTACGAGCAGTACTTC. This chain joins TRBV18 and TRBJ2-7; 14 nucleotides align to TRBD2. CDR3 size: 16 residues. CDR1 KGHSH and CDR2 LQKENI come from the germline V gene. J lost 3 bases, V lost 0 bases, and 1 base had no gene match.